The text below deals with one T cell receptor beta chain. In the study's own analysis: Reference gene primers were amplified, and this amplification served to estimate nucleated cell counts. Assay used: immunoSEQ multiplex PCR; TCRdb lists only in-frame clones, some missing. V, J and clone size were drawn from that table, and D and trimming were deduced from the DNA. The sample lists over 110,000 clones; approximately 91% were seen once. The sample originates from a study of blood T cell repertoires in COVID-19. Study details: Donors in the United States, Italy and Spain gave samples during acute or convalescent COVID-19. Nucleic acid was either cDNA or gDNA, and it came from T cells, B-cell-depleted T cells, or PBMCs.

The CDR3 has 19 residues. The germline gives CDR1 MDHEN, CDR2 SYDVKM. Trimming removed 8 bases at V and 0 bases at J, with 26 bases between. V and J are TRBV28 and TRBJ1-5; D gene uncertain. The source is a man between 65 and 85 years old with acute or convalescent COVID-19. The sequencing input was peripheral blood. Here the CDR3 DNA reads TGTGCCAGCCAAAGTGAAGAACGGGGTGGTGGCTTTAGCAATCAGCCCCAGCATTTT. Encoded protein: CASQSEERGGGFSNQPQHF. Variable domain in full (rest from reference TRBV28 and TRBJ1-5): DVKVTQSSRYLVKRTGEKVFLECVQDMDHENMFWYRQDPGLGLRLIYFSYDVKMKEKGDIPEGYSVSREKKERFSLILESASTNQTSMYLCASQSEERGGGFSNQPQHFGDGTRLSIL.